Shown below are 17 T cell receptor beta chains from a single sample sequenced in a study of blood T cell repertoires in COVID-19. The protocol was immunoSEQ multiplex PCR, while the TCRdb copy is restricted to in-frame clones and leaves out a portion. Of about 260,000 clones in the sample, 86% were seen once. Input material: peripheral blood. The receptor source for this set is a man aged 35 to 55 who had recovered from COVID-19.

The chain has TRBV5-6 and TRBJ2-5; no clear D. CDR3 length: 14 amino acids. Germline CDR1 SGHDT, CDR2 YYEEEE. The V end was cut by 0 bases, the J end by 1 base, with 7 bases between. CDR3 protein: CASSLANIQETQYF. In DNA form, the CDR3 reads TGTGCCAGCAGCTTGGCCAACATCCAAGAGACCCAGTACTTC.

The gene calls are TRBV19 and TRBJ2-4; tentative D call: TRBD1 (6 bases). Trimming removed 5 bases at V and 15 bases at J, with 14 bases between. CDR3 length: 11 amino acids. Germline V gene sequence: CDR1 LNHDA, CDR2 SQIVND (reference sequence). CDR3 region: CASSPDSKMYF. Here the CDR3 DNA reads TGTGCCAGTAGTCCGGACAGCAAAATGTACTTC.

This chain connects TRBV27 to TRBJ2-7, with D maybe TRBD2 (5 bases). Germline CDR1 and CDR2: MNHEY and SMNVEV (reference sequence). There are 14 residues in the CDR3. V lost 5 bases to trimming and J lost 5 bases, with 16 bases between them. Here the CDR3 DNA reads TGTGCCAGCAGTCCGCAACTTCTGGAGGACGAGCAGTACTTC. Its translation: CASSPQLLEDEQYF.

The V call is TRBV4-3, the J call TRBJ1-1, with TRBD1 matching over 7 bases. The CDR3 has 15 residues. Germline V gene sequence: CDR1 LGHNA, CDR2 YSLEER. J gave up 0 bases and V 3 bases, and 4 bases lay outside the gene matches. CDR3 amino acids: CASSHADRVNTEAFF. Here the CDR3 DNA reads TGCGCCAGCAGCCACGCCGACAGGGTGAACACTGAAGCTTTCTTT.

The chain combines TRBV5-1 with TRBJ2-5, with D possibly TRBD1 on 5 matching bases. The CDR3 consists of 12 residues. Trimming removed 4 bases at V and 6 bases at J, with 10 bases between. Germline CDR1 SGHRS, CDR2 YFSETQ. CDR3 sequence reads: CASSQGRQTQYF. CDR3 nucleotide sequence: TGCGCCAGCAGCCAGGGTCGCCAGACCCAGTACTTC.

This clone was detected once. This chain joins TRBV18 and TRBJ1-1, with TRBD1 matching over 7 bases. From germline, CDR1 is KGHSH and CDR2 LQKENI. V dropped 4 bases and J dropped 3; count of bases not matched to a gene: 2. The CDR3 consists of 13 residues. The CDR3: CASSRQGDTEAFF. In DNA form, the CDR3 reads TGTGCCAGCTCACGACAGGGTGACACTGAAGCTTTCTTT.

The rearrangement links TRBV3-1 (or the pseudogene TRBV3-2) to TRBJ2-2; the match to TRBD2 covers 8 bases. The CDR3 extends over 16 amino acids. Trimming at V came to 0 bases and at J to 5 bases, leaving 5 bases not matched to a gene. Per the germline V gene, CDR1 is LGHDT and CDR2 is YNNKEL (reference sequence). The CDR3 nucleotides read TGTGCCAGCAGCCAAGAAGGGTTAGCGGGGACCGGGGAGCTGTTTTTT. It is translated as CASSQEGLAGTGELFF.

The count of this clone is one. The chain uses TRBV5-4 and TRBJ1-1; no reliable D call. The ends were cut back, 3 bases at V and 0 bases at J, with 6 bases in the middle. From germline, CDR1 is SGHNT and CDR2 YYREEE (reference sequence). The CDR3 covers 13 residues. CDR3 residues: CASSSQVNTEAFF. CDR3 bases: TGTGCCAGCAGCTCGCAGGTGAACACTGAAGCTTTCTTT.

This chain connects TRBV2 to TRBJ2-7, with 11 nucleotides matching TRBD2. Germline CDR1 SNHLY, CDR2 FYNNEI. V shed 5 bases, J shed 7 bases, and the junction held 4 bases outside the gene matches. The CDR3 length is 13 residues. The CDR3 bases are TGTGCCAGCAGTCGACTAGCGGGGAAGGAGCAGTACTTC. Translated: CASSRLAGKEQYF. Using reference TRBV2 and TRBJ2-7 for the parts outside the CDR3, the full variable domain is EPEVTQTPSHQVTQMGQEVILRCVPISNHLYFYWYRQILGQKVEFLVSFYNNEISEKSEIFDDQFSVERPDGSNFTLKIRSTKLEDSAMYFCASSRLAGKEQYFGPGTRLTVT.

The gene calls are TRBV6-5 and TRBJ2-7; D unclear. V was trimmed by 2 bases and J by 0 bases, leaving 8 bases between them. CDR3 length: 14 residues. Germline V gene sequence: CDR1 MNHEY, CDR2 SVGAGI. The CDR3 DNA reads TGTGCCAGCAGTTACGCCCGGTACTCCTACGAGCAGTACTTC. Translation gives CASSYARYSYEQYF.

V is TRBV7-2 and J is TRBJ2-6; D is unclear. The ends were cut back, 8 bases at V and 0 bases at J, with 2 bases in the middle. The length of the CDR3 is 12 residues. The germline gives CDR1 SGHTA, CDR2 FQGNSA. In DNA, the CDR3 is TGTGCCAGCCTCTCTGGGGCCAACGTCCTGACTTTC. Protein: CASLSGANVLTF.

The chain carries TRBV7-9 and TRBJ1-4; a possible D gene is TRBD1 (6 bases). The ends were cut back, 5 bases at V and 8 bases at J, with 9 bases in the middle. In germline, CDR1 is SEHNR, CDR2 FQNEAQ (reference sequence). The CDR3 covers 12 residues. The CDR3 region is CASSRQGEKLFF. CDR3 nucleotides: TGTGCCAGCAGCCGGCAGGGGGAAAAACTGTTTTTT.

J is TRBJ2-2 and V is TRBV5-1; tentative D call: TRBD1 (5 bases). V was pared by 4 bases and J by 8 bases, with 21 bases between. The CDR3 sequence is 16 residues long. Germline loops: CDR1 SGHRS, CDR2 YFSETQ. As DNA, the CDR3 is TGCGCCAGCAGCCTGAGACAGTTTTCGCTCGGAGGGGAGCTGTTTTTT. Its translation: CASSLRQFSLGGELFF.

The chain combines TRBV18 with TRBJ2-1, with D possibly being TRBD1 (6 bases). The length of the CDR3 is 15 residues. CDR1 and CDR2 (germline): KGHSH, LQKENI. Trimming cost V 3 bases and J 6 bases, with 15 bases left between them. In nucleotides, the CDR3 is TGTGCCAGCTCACCCTCGCAGGGGTTGGGCAATGAGCAGTTCTTC. This gives the protein CASSPSQGLGNEQFF.

This clone was recorded a few times. The chain is built from TRBV29-1 and TRBJ1-2; the D gene is possibly TRBD1 (5 bases). The CDR3 has 13 amino acids. V was pared by 5 bases and J by 6 bases, with 16 bases between. Looked up from germline, CDR1 is SQVTM and CDR2 is ANQGSEA. As DNA, the CDR3 is TGCAGCGTTCGCAGGGAGGTTTTTAATGGCTACACCTTC. It codes for CSVRREVFNGYTF. Combining the CDR3 with reference TRBV29-1 and TRBJ1-2 gives the whole variable domain SAVISQKPSRDICQRGTSLTIQCQVDSQVTMMFWYRQQPGQSLTLIATANQGSEATYESGFVIDKFPISRPNLTFSTLTVSNMSPEDSSIYLCSVRREVFNGYTFGSGTRLTVV.

The chain combines TRBV9 with TRBJ1-2, with D maybe TRBD1 (6 bases). This CDR3 region has 13 residues. Germline assignment: CDR1 SGDLS and CDR2 YYNGEE. Deletions cut 6 bases from V and 6 bases from J, with 15 bases between. This CDR3 reads CASNLDRFDGYTF. The CDR3, as DNA: TGTGCCAGCAACTTAGACAGGTTTGATGGCTACACCTTC.

The genes are TRBV7-2 and TRBJ2-1; weak D call: TRBD2 (7 bases). This CDR3 contains 14 residues. V lost 8 bases to trimming and J lost 6 bases, with 17 bases between them. The germline V gene encodes CDR1 SGHTA and CDR2 FQGNSA. CDR3 in DNA: TGTGCCAGCCACGTGGGGGGGGGCCTCAATGAGCAGTTCTTC. Encoded protein: CASHVGGGLNEQFF.